These 20 T cell receptor beta chains originate from one sample sequenced in a study of radiotherapy plus CTLA-4 blockade in lung cancer. Profiled with immunoSEQ multiplex PCR; TCRdb holds only in-frame clones, not every one. The sample shows 80,000 to 100,000 clones, around 83% of them seen only once. Sequences were derived from peripheral blood, sampled from a patient treated with radiotherapy plus ipilimumab. Every receptor here comes from a human donor with non-small cell lung cancer who had a partial response to radiotherapy plus ipilimumab.

This sequence joins TRBV27 and TRBJ2-7; 10 bases fit TRBD1. V trimming: 6 bases; J trimming: 3 bases; junction bases outside the gene matches: 17. Germline values: CDR1 MNHEY, CDR2 SMNVEV (reference sequence). This CDR3 spans 18 amino acids. CDR3 nucleotide sequence: TGTGCCAGCAGCTTCATACCTCCGGGACAGGGGCTCTTCTACGAGCAGTACTTC. Its translation is CASSFIPPGQGLFYEQYF.

J is TRBJ1-5 and V is TRBV7-2, with D unresolved. Trimming took off 3 bases at V and 4 bases at J, with 10 bases between the two ends. Germline values: CDR1 SGHTA, CDR2 FQGNSA. This CDR3 spans 14 amino acids. For the CDR3, the DNA is TGTGCCAGCAGCTTGGCTCAGGCGAATCAGCCCCAGCATTTT. The encoded protein is CASSLAQANQPQHF.

CDR3 nucleotides: TGTGCCGGGTCAGGGGGGTCCTCCTACAATGAGCAGTTCTTC. Its translation: CAGSGGSSYNEQFF. The V gene is TRBV7-2, the J gene TRBJ2-1, with a weak D call TRBD1 (7 bases). V lost 11 bases to trimming and J lost 0 bases, with 14 bases between them. CDR3 length: 14 amino acids. The germline V gene encodes CDR1 SGHTA and CDR2 FQGNSA.

The chain couples TRBV4-2 to TRBJ2-5; maybe TRBD2 (6 bases). The DNA end favors TRBJ2-7, so the J call may be wrong. The CDR3 extends over 14 amino acids. Looked up from germline, CDR1 is LGHNA and CDR2 is YNFKEQ. The CDR3 bases are TGTGCCAGCAGCCAAGCGGGAGAAGGCTACGAGCAGTACTTC. Protein: CASSQAGEGYEQYF.

This clone was detected a few times. The chain joins TRBV7-3 to TRBJ2-2; D remains unclear. Germline CDR1 reads SGHTA; CDR2 reads FQGTGA. The CDR3 loop spans 12 amino acids. V was shortened by 4 bases and J by 2 bases, with 2 bases between the two germline ends. CDR3 in DNA: TGTGCCAGCAGCTCAAACACCGGGGAGCTGTTTTTT. Protein sequence: CASSSNTGELFF.

This clone was seen just once. This chain joins TRBV10-1 and TRBJ2-2; 9 bases are shared with TRBD2. CDR3 length: 18 amino acids. Trimming removed 0 bases from V and 3 bases from J; junction bases left unmatched: 8. CDR1 is WNHNN and CDR2 is SYGVQD in the germline V gene (reference sequence). CDR3 residues: CASSESTGLATHTGELFF. DNA for the CDR3: TGCGCCAGCAGTGAGTCCACCGGACTAGCGACCCACACCGGGGAGCTGTTTTTT.

The V gene is TRBV11-2, the J gene TRBJ2-7; possibly TRBD2 for D (5 bases). CDR3 length equals 12 residues. Trimming pared 5 bases from V and 5 bases from J, leaving 10 bases between. Per germline, CDR1 SGHAT and CDR2 FQNNGV. Here the CDR3 DNA reads TGTGCCAGCAGCCCCCGGGGTAACGAGCAGTACTTC. Translating gives CASSPRGNEQYF.

This chain uses TRBV28 with TRBJ1-2, with TRBD1 matching 7 bases. V lost 5 bases and J lost 5; bases outside the gene matches: 5. The CDR3 runs 13 residues. Per germline, CDR1 MDHEN and CDR2 SYDVKM. CDR3 DNA sequence: TGTGCCAGCAGTCCGGGACAGAGGTATGGCTACACCTTC. Translating it yields CASSPGQRYGYTF.

The CDR3 nucleotides read TGTGCCAGCAGCCTACGCTCTAGCGGGAACTTGCTTAGCACAGATACGCAGTATTTT. Protein sequence: CASSLRSSGNLLSTDTQYF. This chain joins TRBV7-3 and TRBJ2-3; 9 bases align to TRBD2. Germline trimming cut 5 bases from V and 0 bases from J; bases unmatched to any gene: 15. This CDR3 region has 19 residues. Germline assignment: CDR1 SGHTA and CDR2 FQGTGA.

The genes are TRBV4-1 and TRBJ2-7; D remains ambiguous. The CDR3 covers 14 residues. Germline CDR1 reads MGHRA; CDR2 reads YSYEKL. Trimming shortened V by 4 bases and J by 2 bases, and 12 bases separated the two germline ends. In nucleotides, the CDR3 is TGCGCCAGCAGCCCCCGGGTTTCAACCTACGAGCAGTACTTC. This translates into CASSPRVSTYEQYF.

Worth noting for this clone: One end of the junction is discordant with germline, which a read error may explain. The chain couples TRBV29-1 to TRBJ2-3, with 9 bases aligning to TRBD1. CDR1 and CDR2 from the germline V gene are SQVTM and ANQGSEA. This CDR3 region has 14 residues. The CDR3 nucleotides read TGCAGCGTTGTCCGACAGGGGGGGACAGATGCGCAGTATTTT. Translated: CSVVRQGGTDAQYF.

The chain combines TRBV28 with TRBJ2-5; D may be TRBD1 (5 bases). This CDR3 has 14 residues. Germline CDR1 and CDR2: MDHEN and SYDVKM. The germline V and J ends were trimmed by 6 bases and 5 bases, with 16 bases remaining between them. The DNA for the CDR3 is TGTGCCAGCAGCCTTACAGGTCCGGGTGAGACCCAGTACTTC. Translated: CASSLTGPGETQYF. The full variable domain, rest sourced from reference TRBV28 and TRBJ2-5, is DVKVTQSSRYLVKRTGEKVFLECVQDMDHENMFWYRQDPGLGLRLIYFSYDVKMKEKGDIPEGYSVSREKKERFSLILESASTNQTSMYLCASSLTGPGETQYFGPGTRLLVL.

CDR3 in amino acids: CASSFTSGSGGGQYF. As DNA, the CDR3 is TGCGCCAGCAGTTTTACTAGCGGGAGCGGGGGGGGGCAGTATTTT. The chain uses TRBV10-2 and TRBJ2-3; TRBD2 matches 11 bases. Germline V lookup: CDR1 WSHSY, CDR2 SAAADI. V dropped 5 bases and J dropped 11; count of bases not matched to a gene: 12. There are 15 residues in the CDR3.

The genes are TRBV6-4 and TRBJ2-7; TRBD2 is a possible D gene (6 bases). The V gene's germline CDR1 is MRHNA and CDR2 SNTAGT. There are 13 residues in the CDR3. V lost 2 bases, J lost 6 bases, and 11 bases lay in between. CDR3 amino acids: CASSDTSFGEQYF. DNA of the CDR3: TGTGCCAGCAGTGACACTAGCTTTGGCGAGCAGTACTTC.

The CDR3 DNA reads as TGTGCCAGTAGTATAGATAGAGAATACGGCTACACCTTC. This sequence encodes CASSIDREYGYTF. This chain uses TRBV19 with TRBJ1-2; D not resolved. Germline CDR1 reads LNHDA; CDR2 reads SQIVND (reference sequence). The CDR3 is made up of 13 amino acids. The ends were cut back, 0 bases at V and 8 bases at J, with 10 bases in the middle.

The chain uses TRBV5-1 and TRBJ2-5; 7 bases line up with TRBD2. Germline trimming cut 3 bases from V and 2 bases from J; bases unmatched to any gene: 10. Germline V gene lookup returns CDR1 SGHRS and CDR2 YFSETQ. The CDR3 consists of 16 residues. In DNA form, the CDR3 reads TGCGCCAGCAGCTCTTATAGCGGGCAGACTCAAGAGACCCAGTACTTC. Translating it yields CASSSYSGQTQETQYF.

This sequence joins TRBV28 and TRBJ1-2; the D is unclear. CDR3 length: 14 residues. Trimming took 3 bases from V and 5 from J, leaving 13 bases between them. CDR1 and CDR2 from the germline V gene are MDHEN and SYDVKM. The CDR3 sequence: CASSFRSERYGYTF. The CDR3 coding sequence is TGTGCCAGCAGTTTCCGTTCGGAGAGATATGGCTACACCTTC.

The chain is built from TRBV14 and TRBJ1-3, with D hard to call. CDR1 SGHDN and CDR2 FVKESK come from the germline V gene. The V end was cut by 7 bases, the J end by 0 bases, with 10 bases between. The CDR3 totals 14 residues. The CDR3 protein is CASTNSGSGNTIYF. The DNA of the CDR3 is TGTGCCAGCACCAATAGTGGCTCTGGAAACACCATATATTTT.

V is TRBV2 and J is TRBJ1-1, with D tentatively TRBD1 (5 bases). Germline CDR1 reads SNHLY; CDR2 reads FYNNEI. The V gene lost 3 bases and the J gene lost 2 bases, with 7 bases spanning the gap. The CDR3 length is 13 residues. The DNA for the CDR3 is TGTGCCAGCAGTGACAGGGAAAACACTGAAGCTTTCTTT. Translating it yields CASSDRENTEAFF.

The chain links TRBV2 to TRBJ1-4; 8 bases are shared with TRBD1. Per germline, CDR1 SNHLY and CDR2 FYNNEI. V was clipped by 7 bases and J by 5 bases; unmatched bases: 9. CDR3 length equals 15 residues. The CDR3 spells CASTGSGGKNEKLFF. The CDR3 region has the DNA TGTGCCAGCACTGGGTCAGGGGGCAAGAATGAAAAACTGTTTTTT.